This T cell receptor (beta chain) appears in the sequencing data of a study of identical twins. Study-wide findings and caveats: One should note that invariant MAIT and iNKT cells could partly confound zero-insertion analyses.

This clonotype showed up many times. Its target is not known. In TCRdb, the 5' RACE reads were re-called with MiXCR into one record per CDR3 protein. In the table there are some 900,000 distinct CDR3 sequences, roughly an eighth of which are singletons. The CDR3 is 15 residues long. In germline, CDR1 is SGHAT, CDR2 FQNNGV. The V end was cut by 0 bases, the J end by 10 bases, with 16 bases between. These data were also reused for a study on yellow fever vaccine responses in identical twins.

The sequencing sample was made of PBMCs. The TCR sequence derives from a woman aged 18 to 35 in good health. This chain links TRBV11-2 with TRBJ2-1; D uncertain. The CDR3: CASSLDPYRTSEQFF. The CDR3 region has the DNA TGTGCCAGCAGCTTAGATCCCTACCGCACTTCGGAGCAGTTCTTC.